This record looks at one T cell receptor beta chain sequence and its context. The PCR had 60 Vbeta and 13 Jbeta primers. The assay was immunoSEQ multiplex PCR, and TCRdb's table has in-frame clones only and misses some. The sample shows 70,000 to 85,000 clones, approximately 69% of them seen only once. The data belong to a study of cytomegalovirus exposure and HLA in healthy donors. Germline CDR1 LNHDA, CDR2 SQIVND (reference sequence). This CDR3 comprises 13 residues. Trimming at V came to 5 bases and at J to 6 bases, leaving 6 bases not matched to a gene. It was healthy bone marrow donors who served as donors.

Sequenced input: PBMCs. V usage is TRBV19 and J usage is TRBJ1-2; 7 bases fit TRBD1. The clonotype was recovered from a man between 35 and 55 years old in good health and CMV-seropositive. This CDR3 reads CASSPQGEHGYTF. CDR3 bases: TGTGCCAGTAGTCCCCAGGGGGAGCATGGCTACACCTTC.